This T cell receptor (beta chain) was captured by sequencing in a study of regulatory T cells in long-lasting Graves disease. Findings and caveats of the study: There was favoring of TRBV28, TRBJ1-2 and TRBJ2-5 in persistent disease.

This CDR3 comprises 14 residues. The germline gives CDR1 MNHNS, CDR2 SASEGT. V was clipped by 10 bases and J by 6 bases, with 19 bases between them. Construction of TCR beta libraries relied on iRepertoire HTBI primers and on Arm-PCR targeting CDR3 regions. In the original processing: From all samples, identification returned over 13 TRBJ and roughly 65 TRBV segments. MiXCR, applied by TCRdb to the multiplex PCR reads, yields one record per CDR3 protein. TCRdb's processing, not the authors', yielded these V and J calls. The table shows roughly 420,000 distinct CDR3 sequences, with about 15% occurring only once. Time point: newly diagnosed GD, antithyroid drugs for less than 3 months. RNA extracted from PBMCs served as the sequencing template. This clonotype turned up a few times. The antigen remains unidentified. These sequences were also reported in another study, on T cells in Graves' hyperthyroidism and ophthalmopathy. According to that study: TCR CDR3 underwent first-round RT-PCR with the HTBI primer set.

The chain uses TRBV6-1 and TRBJ1-5; a weak D match, TRBD1 (5 bases). The clonotype originates from a woman in her 30s with Graves disease. Specimen: peripheral blood mononuclear cells (PBMCs), collected at new diagnosis, from a patient treated with antithyroid drugs. DNA of the CDR3: TGTGCCACAGATGGAGTGGGCGGGGGTCAGCCCCAGCATTTT. Translated: CATDGVGGGQPQHF.